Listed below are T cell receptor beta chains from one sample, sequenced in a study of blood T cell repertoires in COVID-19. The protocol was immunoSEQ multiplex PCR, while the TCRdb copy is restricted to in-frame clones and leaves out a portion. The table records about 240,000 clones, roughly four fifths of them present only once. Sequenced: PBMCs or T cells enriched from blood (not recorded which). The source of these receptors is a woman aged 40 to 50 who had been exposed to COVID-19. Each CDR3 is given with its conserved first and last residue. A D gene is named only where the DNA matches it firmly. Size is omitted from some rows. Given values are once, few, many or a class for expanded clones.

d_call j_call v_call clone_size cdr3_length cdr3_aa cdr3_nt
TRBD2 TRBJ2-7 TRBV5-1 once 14 CASSNAGTRYEQYF TGCGCCAGCAGCAATGCCGGGACTAGGTACGAGCAGTACTTC
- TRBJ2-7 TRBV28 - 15 CASSLYGDSYYEQYF TGTGCCAGCAGTTTATACGGTGATTCCTACTACGAGCAGTACTTC
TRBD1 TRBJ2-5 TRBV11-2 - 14 CASSWGQGGETQYF TGTGCCAGCAGCTGGGGACAGGGGGGTGAGACCCAGTACTTC
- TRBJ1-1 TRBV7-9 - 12 CASSLMNTEAFF TGTGCCAGCAGCCTAATGAACACTGAAGCTTTCTTT
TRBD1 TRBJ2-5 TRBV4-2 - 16 CASSQGGQASKETQYF TGTGCCAGCAGCCAAGGGGGACAGGCGTCCAAAGAGACCCAGTACTTC
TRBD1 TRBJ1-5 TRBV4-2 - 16 CASSQDTTGSHQPQHF TGTGCCAGCAGCCAAGATACGACAGGGTCGCATCAGCCCCAGCATTTT
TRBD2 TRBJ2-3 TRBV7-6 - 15 CASSTRLAGPDTQYF TGTGCCAGCAGTACCCGACTAGCGGGGCCAGATACGCAGTATTTT
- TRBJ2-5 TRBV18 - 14 CASSPPYKQETQYF TGTGCCAGCTCACCACCGTACAAGCAAGAGACCCAGTACTTC
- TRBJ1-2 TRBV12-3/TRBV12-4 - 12 CASRTGLGGYTF TGTGCCAGCAGAACAGGGTTAGGAGGCTACACCTTC
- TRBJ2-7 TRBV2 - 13 CASSVFQVNEQYF TGTGCCAGCAGTGTTTTTCAGGTAAACGAGCAGTACTTC
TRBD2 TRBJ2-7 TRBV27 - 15 CASSDVSGGAEEQYF TGTGCCAGCAGTGATGTTAGCGGGGGGGCGGAAGAGCAGTACTTC
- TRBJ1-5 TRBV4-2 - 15 CASSQERQINQPQHF TGTGCCAGCAGCCAAGAAAGACAGATTAATCAGCCCCAGCATTTT
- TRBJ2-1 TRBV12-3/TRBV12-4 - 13 CASSLGQSIGQFF TGTGCCAGCAGTCTCGGACAGTCGATAGGGCAGTTCTTC
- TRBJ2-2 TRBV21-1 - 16 CASSKALAGKVGELFF TGTGCCAGCAGCAAAGCGCTGGCAGGGAAAGTCGGGGAGCTGTTTTTT
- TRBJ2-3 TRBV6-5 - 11 CASVRGDTQYF TGTGCCAGCGTACGGGGAGATACGCAGTATTTT
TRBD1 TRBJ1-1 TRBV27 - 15 CASSPQGAMNTEAFF TGTGCCAGCAGTCCCCAGGGGGCGATGAACACTGAAGCTTTCTTT
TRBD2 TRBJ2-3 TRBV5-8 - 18 CASSLWGSGGPSTDTQYF TGTGCCAGCAGCTTGTGGGGTAGCGGGGGACCTAGCACAGATACGCAGTATTTT
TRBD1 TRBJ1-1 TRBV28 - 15 CASSSQGAEATEAFF TGTGCCAGCAGTTCGCAGGGGGCGGAGGCCACTGAAGCTTTCTTT
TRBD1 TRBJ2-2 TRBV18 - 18 CASSPSDGTGGNTGELFF TGTGCCAGCTCACCATCGGACGGGACAGGGGGCAACACCGGGGAGCTGTTTTTT
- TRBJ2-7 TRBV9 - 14 CASSAPGLPYEQYF TGTGCCAGCAGCGCGCCTGGGCTGCCTTACGAGCAGTACTTC
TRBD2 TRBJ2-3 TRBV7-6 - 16 CASSPERGGVEDTQYF TGTGCCAGCAGCCCAGAGCGGGGGGGAGTGGAAGATACGCAGTATTTT
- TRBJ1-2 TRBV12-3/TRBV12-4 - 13 CASSRGLNYGYTF TGTGCCAGCAGTCGGGGTTTGAACTATGGCTACACCTTC
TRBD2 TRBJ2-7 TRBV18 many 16 CASSPGTSGGVYEQYF TGTGCCAGCTCACCAGGGACTAGCGGGGGCGTCTACGAGCAGTACTTC
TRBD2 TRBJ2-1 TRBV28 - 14 CASGLAVSYNEQFF TGTGCCAGCGGGCTAGCGGTTTCCTACAATGAGCAGTTCTTC
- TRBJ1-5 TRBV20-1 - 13 CSASLQVDQPQHF TGCAGTGCTAGTCTACAGGTCGATCAGCCCCAGCATTTT
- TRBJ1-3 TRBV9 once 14 CASSPRTRGNTIYF TGTGCCAGCAGCCCCCGGACACGCGGAAACACCATATATTTT
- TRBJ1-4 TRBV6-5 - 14 CASSPPGNNEKLFF TGTGCCAGCAGCCCCCCCGGTAATAATGAAAAACTGTTTTTT
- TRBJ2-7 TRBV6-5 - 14 CASSPAGETYEQYF TGTGCCAGCAGCCCCGCAGGGGAAACCTACGAGCAGTACTTC
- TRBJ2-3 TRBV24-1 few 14 CATSDPRGTDTQYF TGTGCCACCAGTGACCCCCGGGGCACAGATACGCAGTATTTT
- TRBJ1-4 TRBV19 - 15 CASSIRTVANEKLFF TGTGCCAGTAGTATTCGGACAGTGGCTAATGAAAAACTGTTTTTT
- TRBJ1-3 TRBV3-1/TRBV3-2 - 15 CASSPPGISGNTIYF TGTGCCAGCAGTCCCCCGGGAATCTCTGGAAACACCATATATTTT
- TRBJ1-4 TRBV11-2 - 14 CASSKKGHPPKLFF TGTGCCAGCAGCAAAAAGGGACATCCACCGAAACTGTTTTTT
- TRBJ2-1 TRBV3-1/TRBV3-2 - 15 CASSQEQGPNNEQFF TGTGCCAGCAGCCAAGAGCAGGGGCCTAACAATGAGCAGTTCTTC
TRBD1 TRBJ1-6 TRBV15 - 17 CATSSTSQTGTNSPLHF TGTGCCACCAGCAGCACCAGCCAGACAGGGACCAATTCACCCCTCCACTTT
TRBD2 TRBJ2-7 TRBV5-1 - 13 CASSERGAYEQYF TGCGCCAGCAGCGAGCGGGGGGCTTACGAGCAGTACTTC
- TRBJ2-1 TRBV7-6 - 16 CASSSTEGITYNEQFF TGTGCCAGCAGCTCGACGGAGGGGATTACGTACAATGAGCAGTTCTTC
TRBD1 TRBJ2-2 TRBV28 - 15 CASSRRQGNTGELFF TGTGCCAGCAGCCGCCGACAGGGGAACACCGGGGAGCTGTTTTTT
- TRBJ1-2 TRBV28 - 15 CASSLASGHFYGYTF TGTGCCAGCAGTTTAGCGTCAGGGCACTTCTATGGCTACACCTTC
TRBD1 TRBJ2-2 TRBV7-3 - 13 CASRTGGSGELFF TGTGCCAGCAGGACAGGGGGCTCCGGGGAGCTGTTTTTT
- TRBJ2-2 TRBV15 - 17 CATSRDTGPVNTGELFF TGTGCCACCAGCAGAGATACAGGGCCAGTGAACACCGGGGAGCTGTTTTTT
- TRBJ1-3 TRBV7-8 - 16 CASSLARSFSRNTIYF TGTGCCAGCAGCTTAGCGCGGTCGTTCTCTAGAAACACCATATATTTT
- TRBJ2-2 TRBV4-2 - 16 CASSQDWTASGGELFF TGTGCCAGCAGCCAAGATTGGACGGCATCGGGGGGGGAGCTGTTTTTT
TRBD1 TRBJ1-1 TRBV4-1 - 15 CASRRGDRGGTEAFF TGCGCCAGCCGCCGGGGGGACAGGGGCGGCACTGAAGCTTTCTTT
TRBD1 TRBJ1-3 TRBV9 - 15 CASSVETGIGNTIYF TGTGCCAGCAGCGTAGAGACAGGGATTGGAAACACCATATATTTT
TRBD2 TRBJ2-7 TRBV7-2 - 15 CASSTTGTSGYEQYF TGTGCCAGCAGCACAACCGGGACTAGCGGCTACGAGCAGTACTTC
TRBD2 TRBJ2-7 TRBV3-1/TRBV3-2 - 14 CASSTGLVDGEQYF TGTGCCAGCTCCACGGGACTAGTTGACGGGGAGCAGTACTTC
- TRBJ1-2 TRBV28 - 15 CASSLDPGGFYGYTF TGTGCCAGCAGTTTAGACCCTGGAGGGTTTTATGGCTACACCTTC
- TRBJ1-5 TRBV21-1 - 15 CASSKVCGSNQPQHF TGTGCCAGCAGCAAAGTTTGCGGTAGCAATCAGCCCCAGCATTTT
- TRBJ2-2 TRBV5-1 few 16 CASKAGSALNAGELFF TGCGCCAGCAAGGCAGGGTCGGCCCTTAACGCCGGGGAGCTGTTTTTT
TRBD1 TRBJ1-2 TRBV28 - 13 CASTGDRVYGYTF TGTGCCAGCACAGGGGACAGAGTCTATGGCTACACCTTC
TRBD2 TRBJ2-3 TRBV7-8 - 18 CASSLGTSGGYSTDTQYF TGTGCCAGCAGCCTCGGGACTAGCGGGGGATATAGCACAGATACGCAGTATTTT
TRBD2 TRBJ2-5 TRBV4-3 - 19 CASSHDRGLAGGYPETQYF TGCGCCAGCAGCCATGACCGGGGACTAGCGGGGGGGTATCCAGAGACCCAGTACTTC